Below, 5 T cell receptor beta chains from the same sample are listed, as sequenced in a study of blood T cell repertoires in COVID-19 (dated by TCRdb to about 2020). Library preparation was by the immunoSEQ multiplex PCR assay. The table was pulled from immuneACCESS by TCRdb, which kept in-frame rearrangements only. Such tables lose some clones; where checked, under half of the loss comes from unresolved V genes, and the rest has no known cause. The sample has about 280,000 clones on record, around nine tenths of them singletons. Just under 9% of the sample lies in the top ten. The sequenced sample was peripheral blood. The receptors here all came from a middle-aged man with active or convalescent COVID-19.

The chain combines TRBV9 with TRBJ1-5; the match to TRBD1 covers 7 bases. The germline V gene has CDR1 SGDLS and CDR2 YYNGEE. The J segment lost 3 bases and the V segment lost 3 bases, leaving 6 bases of the junction unmatched. CDR3 length: 15 amino acids. The CDR3: CASSADGTVNQPQHF. CDR3 sequence (DNA): TGTGCCAGCAGCGCCGACGGGACAGTCAATCAGCCCCAGCATTTT.

V usage is TRBV2 and J usage is TRBJ2-1, with a weak D call TRBD2 (7 bases). The CDR3 extends over 13 amino acids. Germline CDR1 SNHLY, CDR2 FYNNEI. Trimming removed 6 bases from V and 9 bases from J, with 15 bases in between. The CDR3 region is CASSLGGAVEQFF. DNA of the CDR3: TGTGCCAGCAGCCTAGGGGGGGCGGTTGAGCAGTTCTTC.

The genes are TRBV20-1 and TRBJ2-1; D unresolved. With 5 bases removed from V and 6 bases from J, the gap between germline ends came to 8 bases. Germline CDR1 DFQATT, CDR2 SNEGSKA (reference sequence). The CDR3 consists of 11 residues. CDR3 loop: CSAPWLNEQFF. In DNA, the CDR3 is TGCAGTGCTCCCTGGCTCAATGAGCAGTTCTTC.

The chain is built from TRBV20-1 and TRBJ1-2; D uncertain. The CDR3 has 11 amino acids. V was pared by 5 bases and J by 4 bases, with 8 bases between. Germline loops: CDR1 DFQATT, CDR2 SNEGSKA (reference sequence). The CDR3 nucleotides are TGCAGTGCTGCCCACACCTATGGCTACACCTTC. Encoded protein: CSAAHTYGYTF.

The V and J genes are TRBV7-2 and TRBJ2-3; D possibly corresponds to TRBD1 (6 bases). CDR3 length: 15 residues. The V end was cut by 0 bases, the J end by 1 base, with 8 bases between. Germline CDR1 is SGHTA and CDR2 is FQGNSA. The CDR3 region is CASSLARTGTDTQYF. In DNA, the CDR3 is TGTGCCAGCAGCTTAGCTCGGACAGGCACAGATACGCAGTATTTT.